The clone carrying this T cell receptor beta chain was detected only a few times. Antigen: not known. This sample is part of a study of response to subunit inactivated influenza vaccine. The CDR3 sequence is 16 residues long. Between the trimmed V and J ends, which lost 7 bases and 0 bases, there was a span of 19 bases. General study findings and limits: Authors suggested few new T cells are recruited by each seasonal influenza vaccination.

TCRdb reprocessed the RT-PCR reads via MiXCR and lists one record per CDR3 protein. This table holds more than 450,000 distinct CDR3 sequences, approximately 12% found once. The specimen comprised PBMCs from blood, sampled on the day of vaccination. The chain links TRBV12-3 or TRBV12-4 to TRBJ2-7, with D perhaps assigned TRBD1 or TRBD2 (5 bases each). This receptor was obtained from a man aged 50 to 60 who received an inactivated influenza vaccine. CDR3 coding DNA: TGTGCCAGCACCAGCAGGACATACGGAGGCTCCTACGAGCAGTACTTC. Its protein product is CASTSRTYGGSYEQYF.